The 27 T cell receptor beta chains presented below share a single source sample, sequenced in a study of T cell repertoires in cytomegalovirus infection. One entry per CDR3 protein, called by TCRdb with MiXCR from the reads. Here the sample spans roughly 500,000 distinct CDR3 sequences, approximately 11% being singletons. What was sequenced was PBMCs. The receptors originated from a human donor in good health (CMV status not recorded). Some clones in this sample may be carry-over from other donors' samples.

This chain joins TRBV19 and TRBJ2-2; 7 bases are shared with TRBD1. Germline values: CDR1 LNHDA, CDR2 SQIVND (reference sequence). The CDR3 covers 16 residues. V lost 8 bases to trimming and J lost 7 bases; unmatched junction nucleotides: 16. The CDR3 loop reads CASGSGTDIKGGELFF. For the CDR3, the DNA is TGTGCCAGTGGATCCGGGACAGACATAAAAGGCGGGGAGCTGTTTTTT.

There are many counts of this clonotype. The chain combines TRBV7-2 with TRBJ1-6; D gene ambiguous. This CDR3 has 15 residues. The ends were cut back, 0 bases at V and 6 bases at J, with 9 bases in the middle. CDR1 is SGHTA, CDR2 FQGNSA, per germline. This CDR3 is CASSLAGGSNSPLHF. CDR3 coding DNA: TGTGCCAGCAGCTTAGCTGGCGGGAGTAATTCACCCCTCCACTTT.

This clonotype has a count of ten or more. V gene TRBV6-2 or TRBV6-3 combines with J gene TRBJ2-5, with unresolved D. Germline V gives CDR1 MNHEY, CDR2 SVGEGT. Trimming left V 2 bases short and J 4 bases short, with 14 bases between. This CDR3 is built from 15 residues. The CDR3 region has the DNA TGTGCCAGCAGTTACGGGTACGGGTTTCGAGAGACCCAGTACTTC. This encodes CASSYGYGFRETQYF.

J is TRBJ1-1 and V is TRBV10-3; no definite D call. The CDR3 is 12 amino acids. Germline values: CDR1 ENHRY, CDR2 SYGVKD. V lost 6 bases to trimming and J lost 0 bases, with 5 bases between them. CDR3 residues: CAISLMNTEAFF. CDR3 bases: TGTGCCATCAGCCTCATGAACACTGAAGCTTTCTTT.

This clonotype was seen repeatedly, ten times or more. The chain employs TRBV7-9 and TRBJ1-2, with D maybe TRBD1 (6 bases). With 4 bases removed from V and 6 bases from J, the gap between germline ends came to 18 bases. Germline CDR1 and CDR2: SEHNR and FQNEAQ (reference sequence). CDR3 length: 15 amino acids. The CDR3 spells CASSSTMPGGHGYTF. In nucleotides, the CDR3 is TGTGCCAGCAGCTCGACAATGCCTGGGGGGCATGGCTACACCTTC.

The chain uses TRBV20-1 and TRBJ1-1, with D possibly matching TRBD1 (5 bases). This CDR3 is built from 16 residues. Trimming left V 0 bases short and J 4 bases short, with 18 bases between. CDR1 and CDR2 from the germline V gene are DFQATT and SNEGSKA (reference sequence). The DNA for the CDR3 is TGCAGTGCTAGAGAAGTGGCAGGGTCGATGGGCACTGAAGCTTTCTTT. Protein sequence: CSAREVAGSMGTEAFF.

V usage is TRBV9 and J usage is TRBJ1-3; TRBD1 is a possible D gene (5 bases). Germline loops: CDR1 SGDLS, CDR2 YYNGEE. The V end was cut by 4 bases, the J end by 2 bases, with 19 bases between. The CDR3 is made up of 17 amino acids. The DNA of the CDR3 is TGTGCCAGCAGCAGGGACGGACGGAGGGGACCTGGAAACACCATATATTTT. Translated, it gives CASSRDGRRGPGNTIYF.

This rearrangement joins TRBV2 to TRBJ2-1; 9 bases line up with TRBD2. Germline loops: CDR1 SNHLY, CDR2 FYNNEI. V trimming: 4 bases; J trimming: 6 bases; junction bases outside the gene matches: 7. This CDR3 region has 15 residues. As DNA, the CDR3 is TGTGCCAGCAGTGGTGGTAGCGGGGGCTTCAATGAGCAGTTCTTC. It yields the protein CASSGGSGGFNEQFF.

This clonotype showed up many times. The chain is built from TRBV4-1 and TRBJ2-1; D gene unclear. Per germline, CDR1 MGHRA and CDR2 YSYEKL. The CDR3 has 15 amino acids. V shed 0 bases and J shed 8 bases, with 14 bases lying between them. CDR3 loop: CASSQENQLIDEQFF. The CDR3 DNA reads as TGCGCCAGCAGCCAAGAAAATCAACTAATTGATGAGCAGTTCTTC.

This clonotype has ten or more counts. This chain joins TRBV10-3 and TRBJ1-4; no firm D call. The CDR3 is 16 amino acids. CDR1 and CDR2 from the germline V gene are ENHRY and SYGVKD. Trimming shortened V by 4 bases and J by 7 bases, and 19 bases separated the two germline ends. CDR3 in amino acids: CAISASGSEVAEKLFF. The CDR3 nucleotides are TGTGCCATCAGTGCCTCGGGGTCGGAGGTAGCTGAAAAACTGTTTTTT.

This clonotype was seen a handful of times. The chain employs TRBV11-3 and TRBJ2-1; D call uncertain. V was pared by 8 bases and J by 0 bases, with 17 bases between. This CDR3 spans 16 amino acids. Germline assignment: CDR1 SGHNT and CDR2 YENEEA. In DNA form, the CDR3 reads TGTGCCAGCTCTAGTGATCGGCCGAGCTCCTACAATGAGCAGTTCTTC. This gives the protein CASSSDRPSSYNEQFF.

The chain has TRBV19 and TRBJ2-1; 7 bases match TRBD1. This CDR3 has 15 amino acids. Germline V gene data show CDR1 as LNHDA and CDR2 as SQIVND (reference sequence). V shed 6 bases, J shed 2 bases, and the junction held 7 bases outside the gene matches. CDR3 amino acids: CASSPRGSAYNEQFF. CDR3 nucleotide sequence: TGTGCCAGTAGCCCCAGGGGGAGCGCCTACAATGAGCAGTTCTTC. Supplemented by reference TRBV19 and TRBJ2-1, the full variable domain reads DGGITQSPKYLFRKEGQNVTLSCEQNLNHDAMYWYRQDPGQGLRLIYYSQIVNDFQKGDIAEGYSVSREKKESFPLTVTSAQKNPTAFYLCASSPRGSAYNEQFFGPGTRLTVL.

This clonotype was seen repeatedly, ten times or more. This chain connects TRBV10-3 to TRBJ1-5; D not resolved. V lost 4 bases, J lost 5 bases, and 12 bases lay in between. This CDR3 has 14 amino acids. Per germline, CDR1 ENHRY and CDR2 SYGVKD. The CDR3, as DNA: TGTGCCATCAGTGGAGGCCAGCTTGATCAGCCCCAGCATTTT. Translating it yields CAISGGQLDQPQHF.

The sample holds many counts of this clonotype. This rearrangement joins TRBV24-1 to TRBJ2-7; TRBD2 matches 9 bases. V lost 5 bases, J lost 3 bases, and 4 bases stayed unmatched. CDR1 and CDR2 from the germline V gene are KGHDR and SFDVKD. CDR3 length equals 14 residues. The CDR3 sequence is CATSAGSGSYEQYF. The CDR3 DNA is TGTGCCACCAGTGCGGGTAGCGGGAGCTACGAGCAGTACTTC.

This clonotype was counted at least ten times. V usage is TRBV10-3 and J usage is TRBJ1-4, with a tentative D call TRBD1 (5 bases). Looked up from germline, CDR1 is ENHRY and CDR2 is SYGVKD. Trimming shortened V by 6 bases and J by 2 bases, and 7 bases separated the two germline ends. The CDR3 contains 13 residues. DNA of the CDR3: TGTGCCATCAGGGGGGAGACTAATGAAAAACTGTTTTTT. Amino acids: CAIRGETNEKLFF.

This rearrangement joins TRBV6-1 to TRBJ1-2; D might be TRBD1 (5 bases). The CDR3 contains 13 residues. Germline assignment: CDR1 MNHNS and CDR2 SASEGT. Trimming shortened V by 8 bases and J by 4 bases, and 14 bases separated the two germline ends. The CDR3 region has the DNA TGTGCCAGCTCCTCCGGGACGCGCTATGGCTACACCTTC. Amino acids: CASSSGTRYGYTF.

Comment on this clonotype: One base away lies a much larger clone, so this may be a sequencing read error. The chain combines TRBV28 with TRBJ2-7; 9 nucleotides align to TRBD1. The germline V gene has CDR1 MDHEN and CDR2 SYDVKM. The CDR3 contains 15 residues. The ends lost 6 bases at V and 1 base at J; junction bases unmatched: 7. CDR3 loop: CASRSRQGGSYEQYF. The CDR3 DNA sequence: TGTGCCAGCAGATCTCGACAGGGGGGGTCCTACGAGCAGTACTTC.

This clonotype was seen repeatedly, ten times or more. The rearrangement links TRBV6-5 to TRBJ1-1; D unresolved. The CDR3 length is 13 residues. The V gene lost 0 bases and the J gene lost 7 bases, with 9 bases spanning the gap. Germline assignment: CDR1 MNHEY and CDR2 SVGAGI. The CDR3, as DNA: TGTGCCAGCAGTTACTCGTCATACGGTGAAGCTTTCTTT. As protein: CASSYSSYGEAFF.

This clonotype came up many times. The J gene is TRBJ2-2, the V gene TRBV28; D may be TRBD2 (6 bases). Looked up from germline, CDR1 is MDHEN and CDR2 is SYDVKM. Trimming pared 7 bases from V and 5 bases from J, leaving 20 bases between. The CDR3 is 16 residues long. CDR3 DNA: TGTGCCAGCACCTCTTGGGGAGGAGATCAGACCGGGGAGCTGTTTTTT. Translation gives CASTSWGGDQTGELFF.

In DNA form, the CDR3 reads TGTGCCAGCAGTGACTCTGGACATCACCTTTGGGGGAACACTGAAGCTTTCTTT. Its protein is CASSDSGHHLWGNTEAFF. This chain connects TRBV6-4 to TRBJ1-1; D perhaps matches TRBD1 (5 bases). The CDR3 consists of 18 residues. The germline V gene encodes CDR1 MRHNA and CDR2 SNTAGT. The V gene lost 0 bases and the J gene lost 1 base, with 18 bases spanning the gap.

The CDR3 protein is CASLDRAQETQYF. CDR3 bases: TGCGCCAGCTTGGACCGAGCCCAAGAGACCCAGTACTTC. The rearrangement links TRBV23-1 to TRBJ2-5; D gene ambiguous. TRBV23-1 is marked as an open reading frame, function uncertain. V gave up 8 bases and J gave up 1 base, with 11 bases separating them. This CDR3 contains 13 residues.

The sample holds many counts of this clonotype. This rearrangement joins TRBV24-1 to TRBJ2-2; TRBD1 agrees at 7 bases. J gave up 6 bases and V 4 bases, and 7 bases lay outside the gene matches. The CDR3 has 15 residues. Germline V gene sequence: CDR1 KGHDR, CDR2 SFDVKD. The CDR3 reads CATSEPSGGPGELFF. For the CDR3, the DNA is TGTGCCACCAGTGAGCCTTCAGGGGGTCCCGGGGAGCTGTTTTTT.

This clonotype was found a few times. The rearrangement uses TRBV5-1 and TRBJ2-2; no firm D call. This CDR3 is built from 17 residues. From germline, CDR1 is SGHRS and CDR2 YFSETQ. The V end was cut by 4 bases, the J end by 0 bases, with 16 bases between. The CDR3 region is CASSPRLRAANTGELFF. Written as DNA, the CDR3 is TGCGCCAGCAGCCCCCGGCTTAGGGCCGCGAACACCGGGGAGCTGTTTTTT.

The chain employs TRBV5-1 and TRBJ2-7, with D tentatively TRBD2 (5 bases). Trimming left V 4 bases short and J 4 bases short, with 9 bases between. Germline-derived CDR1 and CDR2 are SGHRS and YFSETQ. CDR3 length: 12 amino acids. The CDR3 nucleotides are TGCGCCAGCAGCCTGGGAGAATACGAGCAGTACTTC. Translation gives CASSLGEYEQYF.

This clonotype was picked up many times. The V and J genes are TRBV2 and TRBJ2-1, with D unclear. CDR3 size: 16 residues. Between the trimmed V and J ends, which lost 2 bases and 0 bases, there was a span of 11 bases. CDR1 is SNHLY, CDR2 FYNNEI, per germline. CDR3 residues: CASSESGESSYNEQFF. CDR3 in DNA: TGTGCCAGCAGTGAATCCGGCGAGAGCTCCTACAATGAGCAGTTCTTC.

This clonotype was seen at least ten times. CDR3 sequence reads: CASSLVQRGLAGVLYF. The CDR3 DNA follows: TGTGCCAGCAGCTTAGTTCAGCGGGGACTAGCGGGAGTTCTGTATTTT. The chain has TRBV7-2 and TRBJ2-3, with 14 bases aligning to TRBD2. Germline V CDR1 and CDR2: SGHTA, FQGNSA. The V and J ends lost 1 base and 14 bases, in that order; junction bases with no gene match: 11. This CDR3 region has 16 residues.

The rearrangement joins TRBV11-3 to TRBJ2-1; TRBD2 aligns across 13 bases. The CDR3 has 19 amino acids. Per germline, CDR1 SGHNT and CDR2 YENEEA. Losses at the gene ends were 1 base for V and 0 bases for J; bases not matched to a gene: 6. CDR3 nucleotide sequence: TGTGCCAGCAGCTTAGGGGGACTAGCGGGATTAAGCTCCTACAATGAGCAGTTCTTC. It codes for CASSLGGLAGLSSYNEQFF.